One T cell receptor beta chain is described in this entry. Its antigen remains unknown. The CDR3 has 15 residues. CDR1 is SGHRS and CDR2 is YFSETQ in the germline V gene. Trimming pared 1 base from V and 0 bases from J, leaving 9 bases between. Only in-frame clones appear in the TCRdb table, and some are missing; sequencing was by immunoSEQ multiplex PCR. The top ten hold 1% to 1.4% of the sample, which has about 120,000 clones, 89% seen once. The sample is drawn from a study of cytomegalovirus exposure and HLA in healthy donors. Points from the study as a whole: Confirmation in vitro established that a few CMV-associated chains were specific for CMV antigens.

This clonotype was obtained from a woman between 18 and 29 years old in good health and CMV-seronegative. The specimen was PBMCs. The chain combines TRBV5-1 with TRBJ2-3; D is unclear. The CDR3 sequence is CASSLTAPSTDTQYF. CDR3 nucleotides: TGCGCCAGCAGCTTGACTGCTCCCAGCACAGATACGCAGTATTTT. Drawing the rest from reference TRBV5-1 and TRBJ2-3, the complete variable domain is KAGVTQTPRYLIKTRGQQVTLSCSPISGHRSVSWYQQTPGQGLQFLFEYFSETQRNKGNFPGRFSGRQFSNSRSEMNVSTLELGDSALYLCASSLTAPSTDTQYFGPGTRLTVL.